The 25 T cell receptor beta chains listed next were all sequenced from one sample in a study of breast tumors, draining lymph nodes, adjacent tissues. TCRdb analysed the multiplex PCR reads with MiXCR anew, one entry per CDR3 protein. The data hold around 230,000 distinct CDR3 sequences, with 30% to 35% observed a single time. The lymph nodes were axillary draining lymph nodes from breast cancer patients. What was sequenced was axillary lymph node tissue. These receptors came from a female donor with breast cancer. Some clones in this sample may be carry-over from other donors' samples.

This clonotype has a count of ten or more. The chain is built from TRBV7-8 and TRBJ2-1, with a tentative D call TRBD1 (6 bases). The CDR3 is made up of 15 amino acids. Deletions cut 4 bases from V and 0 bases from J, with 10 bases between. Germline lookup yields CDR1 SGHVS and CDR2 FQNEAQ. DNA of the CDR3: TGTGCCAGCAGCTGGGACACAAGCTCCTACAATGAGCAGTTCTTC. Residues: CASSWDTSSYNEQFF.

This clonotype has at least ten counts. This chain joins TRBV7-3 and TRBJ1-6; D gene uncertain. Germline V lookup: CDR1 SGHTA, CDR2 FQGTGA. Trimming stripped 2 bases from V and 4 bases from J, with 6 bases between. This CDR3 has 14 residues. In DNA, the CDR3 is TGTGCCAGCAGCTTATGGGGATATAATTCACCCCTCCACTTT. This translates into CASSLWGYNSPLHF. Together with reference TRBV7-3 and TRBJ1-6, the CDR3 gives the full variable domain: GAGVSQTPSNKVTEKGKYVELRCDPISGHTALYWYRQSLGQGPEFLIYFQGTGAADDSGLPNDRFFAVRPEGSVSTLKIQRTERGDSAVYLCASSLWGYNSPLHFGNGTRLTVT.

CDR3 sequence (DNA): TGCAGCGTGTCCCTTGGGTCTGGGGGCTTGATCGGGGAGCTGTTTTTT. This translates into CSVSLGSGGLIGELFF. This chain links TRBV29-1 with TRBJ2-2, with D perhaps matching TRBD1 (6 bases). Trimming shortened V by 6 bases and J by 7 bases, and 24 bases separated the two germline ends. This CDR3 spans 16 amino acids. Germline values: CDR1 SQVTM, CDR2 ANQGSEA.

Concerning this clonotype itself: Because the CDR3 is missing its conserved closing phenylalanine or tryptophan, this is likely a read error. The chain links TRBV14 to TRBJ2-3, with D tentatively TRBD1 (5 bases). V was trimmed by 4 bases and J by 5 bases, leaving 10 bases between them. The V gene's germline CDR1 is SGHDN and CDR2 FVKESK. The length of the CDR3 is 13 residues. The CDR3: CASSRGRVDTQYS. CDR3 nucleotide sequence: TGTGCCAGCAGCCGGGGCAGGGTAGATACGCAGTATTCT.

The chain carries TRBV2 and TRBJ2-7, with D maybe TRBD2 (5 bases). The ends were cut back, 4 bases at V and 0 bases at J, with 13 bases in the middle. Germline CDR1 SNHLY, CDR2 FYNNEI. The CDR3 has 15 amino acids. CDR3 nucleotides: TGTGCCAGCAGTGCGTCGGACTCCTCCTCCTACGAGCAGTACTTC. This encodes CASSASDSSSYEQYF. Complete variable domain (other parts from reference TRBV2 and TRBJ2-7): EPEVTQTPSHQVTQMGQEVILRCVPISNHLYFYWYRQILGQKVEFLVSFYNNEISEKSEIFDDQFSVERPDGSNFTLKIRSTKLEDSAMYFCASSASDSSSYEQYFGPGTRLTVT.

This clonotype was seen a single time. The junction departs from the called germline gene at one end, perhaps through a read error. The chain employs TRBV6-6 and TRBJ2-7; a weak D match, TRBD1 (7 bases). There are 14 residues in the CDR3. The V gene's germline CDR1 is MNHNY and CDR2 SVGAGI (reference sequence). The CDR3 DNA sequence: TGCGCCATCAGTGAGTCGGAGGGACAGTACGAGCAGTACTTC. Translation gives CAISESEGQYEQYF.

The chain is built from TRBV2 and TRBJ2-6; the D call may be TRBD1 or TRBD2 (5 bases each). This CDR3 has 18 amino acids. Per germline, CDR1 SNHLY and CDR2 FYNNEI. V lost 10 bases to trimming and J lost 1 base, with 23 bases between them. This CDR3 is CAIPRGRDGISGANVLTF. The CDR3 coding sequence is TGTGCCATCCCGAGGGGCAGGGACGGAATTTCTGGGGCCAACGTCCTGACTTTC. The full variable domain, completed using reference TRBV2 and TRBJ2-6, is EPEVTQTPSHQVTQMGQEVILRCVPISNHLYFYWYRQILGQKVEFLVSFYNNEISEKSEIFDDQFSVERPDGSNFTLKIRSTKLEDSAMYFCAIPRGRDGISGANVLTFGAGSRLTVL.

In its sample, this clonotype was seen many times. The chain joins TRBV7-6 to TRBJ2-5; possibly TRBD2 for D (7 bases). CDR3 length equals 15 residues. V was cut by 0 bases and J by 5 bases, with 13 bases left in between. Germline V gene data show CDR1 as SGHVS and CDR2 as FNYEAQ. DNA of the CDR3: TGTGCCAGCAGCTTAGCGCTCGGGGGGCCGGAGACCCAGTACTTC. It translates to CASSLALGGPETQYF.

To note about this clonotype: It may be a read error: a sequence one base away is much more abundant. The V and J genes are TRBV20-1 and TRBJ2-1; D ambiguous. The V gene's germline CDR1 is DFQATT and CDR2 SNEGSKA (reference sequence). This CDR3 has 15 amino acids. Written as DNA, the CDR3 is TGCAGTGCTAGAGATCGGTGGAGCTCCAACAATGAGCAGTTCTTC. It specifies CSARDRWSSNNEQFF.

This clonotype has at least ten counts. The rearrangement joins TRBV9 to TRBJ2-1; tentative D call: TRBD1 (5 bases). This CDR3 has 11 amino acids. The germline V gene has CDR1 SGDLS and CDR2 YYNGEE. V dropped 0 bases and J dropped 10 bases, with 5 bases sitting between them. CDR3: CASSVAGEQFF. CDR3 coding DNA: TGTGCCAGCAGCGTAGCAGGGGAGCAGTTCTTC.

The rearrangement joins TRBV11-3 to TRBJ2-7, with 8 nucleotides matching TRBD2. The CDR3 has 15 amino acids. CDR1 is SGHNT and CDR2 is YENEEA in the germline V gene. Unmatched junction bases numbered 10, after V lost 7 bases and J lost 2 bases. CDR3 nucleotides: TGTGCCAGCAACTTTGGGACTAGTACCGCCTACGAGCAGTACTTC. Its protein is CASNFGTSTAYEQYF.

The sample holds many counts of this clonotype. The rearrangement uses TRBV10-3 and TRBJ1-5, with 7 bases identical to TRBD1. J was trimmed by 0 bases and V by 2 bases; bases with no gene match: 13. Per germline, CDR1 ENHRY and CDR2 SYGVKD. The CDR3 extends over 19 amino acids. The CDR3 DNA is TGTGCCATCAGTGAGGGAAATGAGACAGGGTCATATAGCAATCAGCCCCAGCATTTT. This gives the protein CAISEGNETGSYSNQPQHF.

This clonotype was counted at least ten times. The rearrangement joins TRBV5-1 to TRBJ1-2, with 9 bases matching TRBD1. The CDR3 is 13 residues long. Trimming took 0 bases from V and 8 from J; bases not matched to a gene: 2. Germline assignment: CDR1 SGHRS and CDR2 YFSETQ. The CDR3 reads CASSLDRGQGYTF. In nucleotides, the CDR3 is TGCGCCAGCAGCTTGGACAGGGGGCAAGGCTACACCTTC.

This clonotype was seen many times. The rearrangement links TRBV15 to TRBJ2-3; D may match TRBD1 or TRBD2 (5 bases each). The CDR3 loop spans 15 amino acids. Looked up from germline, CDR1 is LNHNV and CDR2 is YYDKDF (reference sequence). Trimming pared 8 bases from V and 0 bases from J, leaving 15 bases between. The DNA of the CDR3 is TGTGCCACCTCCCATGGGACGGCGAGCACAGATACGCAGTATTTT. Its protein product is CATSHGTASTDTQYF.

This clonotype was recorded at least ten times. The genes are TRBV7-9 and TRBJ2-3, with 10 bases aligning to TRBD1. This CDR3 has 15 amino acids. Trimming at V came to 5 bases and at J to 4 bases, leaving 6 bases not matched to a gene. CDR1 is SEHNR and CDR2 is FQNEAQ in the germline V gene (reference sequence). For the CDR3, the DNA is TGTGCCAGCAGCCTCCGGGACAGGGGTGCAGATACGCAGTATTTT. It encodes CASSLRDRGADTQYF.

This clonotype was seen repeatedly, ten times or more. The chain carries TRBV5-1 and TRBJ2-7; D may be TRBD2 (5 bases). CDR3 length: 13 residues. V gave up 0 bases and J gave up 5 bases, with 9 bases separating them. Germline V CDR1 and CDR2: SGHRS, YFSETQ. The CDR3 loop reads CASSLGEGHEQYF. Here the CDR3 DNA reads TGCGCCAGCAGCTTGGGCGAGGGCCACGAGCAGTACTTC. Combining the CDR3 with reference TRBV5-1 and TRBJ2-7 gives the whole variable domain KAGVTQTPRYLIKTRGQQVTLSCSPISGHRSVSWYQQTPGQGLQFLFEYFSETQRNKGNFPGRFSGRQFSNSRSEMNVSTLELGDSALYLCASSLGEGHEQYFGPGTRLTVT.

This clonotype was recorded many times. This chain joins TRBV20-1 and TRBJ1-5, with 7 bases matching TRBD1. Per the germline V gene, CDR1 is DFQATT and CDR2 is SNEGSKA (reference sequence). The CDR3 sequence is 15 residues long. V gave up 6 bases and J gave up 3 bases; unmatched junction bases: 11. CDR3 sequence reads: CSAQSRDRYNQPQHF. The DNA for the CDR3 is TGCAGTGCCCAGAGCCGGGACAGATACAATCAGCCCCAGCATTTT.

The J gene is TRBJ2-5, the V gene TRBV5-1; TRBD2 aligns across 9 bases. V dropped 3 bases and J dropped 5; count of bases not matched to a gene: 2. There are 13 residues in the CDR3. CDR1 and CDR2 (germline): SGHRS, YFSETQ. This chain's CDR3 is CASSSSGGETQYF. The DNA of the CDR3 is TGCGCCAGCAGCTCGAGCGGGGGGGAGACCCAGTACTTC.

Ten or more counts support this clonotype. V is TRBV10-2 and J is TRBJ2-5; unclear D gene. The CDR3 extends over 11 amino acids. Trimming left V 3 bases short and J 5 bases short, with 4 bases between. The germline V gene has CDR1 WSHSY and CDR2 SAAADI. CDR3 in DNA: TGCGCCAGCAGTGATTGGGAGACCCAGTACTTC. Residues: CASSDWETQYF.

Ten or more counts support this clonotype. A read error is possible here, since a much larger clone lies one base away. V is TRBV7-8 and J is TRBJ1-2; 7 nucleotides align to TRBD1. The CDR3 consists of 16 residues. Germline CDR1 and CDR2: SGHVS and FQNEAQ. CDR3 in amino acids: CASSLAFTGDRGGHTF. CDR3 nucleotide sequence: TGTGCCAGCAGCTTAGCCTTTACAGGGGATCGCGGTGGCCACACCTTC.

This clonotype came up a few times. The gene calls are TRBV7-6 and TRBJ1-1; TRBD1 agrees at 8 bases. The trim removed 5 bases at V and 6 bases at J, leaving 8 bases unmatched. CDR3 length equals 14 residues. Germline V CDR1 and CDR2: SGHVS, FNYEAQ. The CDR3: CASSPRGQGAEAFF. Written as DNA, the CDR3 is TGTGCCAGCAGCCCCCGTGGACAGGGTGCTGAAGCTTTCTTT.

This clonotype was detected a few times. The genes are TRBV6-6 and TRBJ2-3, with D perhaps TRBD2 (6 bases). V was shortened by 5 bases and J by 3 bases, with 15 bases between the two germline ends. Germline loops: CDR1 MNHNY, CDR2 SVGAGI (reference sequence). CDR3 length: 15 residues. CDR3 in DNA: TGTGCCAGCAGTCAACGGGGGAGCCAAACAGATACGCAGTATTTT. Amino acid sequence: CASSQRGSQTDTQYF.

The chain joins TRBV20-1 to TRBJ1-2; D is possibly TRBD1 (6 bases). The V end lost 5 bases, the J end lost 6 bases, and 25 bases lay between the germline ends. The CDR3 contains 16 residues. Germline CDR1 DFQATT, CDR2 SNEGSKA (reference sequence). Here the CDR3 reads CSAPPGTSTGSHGYTF. The DNA for the CDR3 is TGCAGTGCTCCGCCCGGGACTAGCACAGGGAGCCATGGCTACACCTTC.

V usage is TRBV18 and J usage is TRBJ2-1, with D maybe TRBD2 (6 bases). The CDR3 consists of 13 residues. Germline V gene sequence: CDR1 KGHSH, CDR2 LQKENI. Trimming cost V 0 bases and J 10 bases, with 10 bases left between them. The CDR3: CASSPPRLEEQFF. The CDR3 DNA sequence: TGTGCCAGCTCACCACCTAGACTAGAGGAGCAGTTCTTC. Full variable domain (remainder filled in from reference TRBV18 and TRBJ2-1): NAGVMQNPRHLVRRRGQEARLRCSPMKGHSHVYWYRQLPEEGLKFMVYLQKENIIDESGMPKERFSAEFPKEGPSILRIQQVVRGDSAAYFCASSPPRLEEQFFGPGTRLTVL.

In regard to this clonotype: This could be a read error, since a much larger clone is one nucleotide away. The chain is built from TRBV25-1 and TRBJ2-3; 12 positions agree with TRBD2. This CDR3 has 14 residues. Germline loops: CDR1 MGHDK, CDR2 SYGVNS. CDR3 residues: CASRTSGGTDMQYF. In DNA form, the CDR3 reads TGTGCCAGCAGGACTAGCGGGGGAACAGATATGCAGTATTTT. The full variable domain, with the rest looked up from reference TRBV25-1 and TRBJ2-3, is EADIYQTPRYLVIGTGKKITLECSQTMGHDKMYWYQQDPGMELHLIHYSYGVNSTEKGDLSSESTVSRIRTEHFPLTLESARPSHTSQYLCASRTSGGTDMQYFGPGTRLTVL.